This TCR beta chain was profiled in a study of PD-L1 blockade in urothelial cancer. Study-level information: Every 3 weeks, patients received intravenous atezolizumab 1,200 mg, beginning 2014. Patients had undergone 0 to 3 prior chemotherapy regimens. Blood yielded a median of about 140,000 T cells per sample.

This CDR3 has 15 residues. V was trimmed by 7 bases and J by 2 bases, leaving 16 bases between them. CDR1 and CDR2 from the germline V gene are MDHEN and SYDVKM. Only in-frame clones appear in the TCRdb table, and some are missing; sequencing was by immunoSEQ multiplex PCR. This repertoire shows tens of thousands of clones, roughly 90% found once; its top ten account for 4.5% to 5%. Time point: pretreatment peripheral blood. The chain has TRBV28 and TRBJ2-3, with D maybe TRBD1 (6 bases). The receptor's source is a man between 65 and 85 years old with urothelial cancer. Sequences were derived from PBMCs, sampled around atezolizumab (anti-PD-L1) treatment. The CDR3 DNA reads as TGTGCCAGCACCCCGGACAGAAGTTACACAGATACGCAGTATTTT. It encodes CASTPDRSYTDTQYF. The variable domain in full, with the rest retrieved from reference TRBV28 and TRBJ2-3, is DVKVTQSSRYLVKRTGEKVFLECVQDMDHENMFWYRQDPGLGLRLIYFSYDVKMKEKGDIPEGYSVSREKKERFSLILESASTNQTSMYLCASTPDRSYTDTQYFGPGTRLTVL.